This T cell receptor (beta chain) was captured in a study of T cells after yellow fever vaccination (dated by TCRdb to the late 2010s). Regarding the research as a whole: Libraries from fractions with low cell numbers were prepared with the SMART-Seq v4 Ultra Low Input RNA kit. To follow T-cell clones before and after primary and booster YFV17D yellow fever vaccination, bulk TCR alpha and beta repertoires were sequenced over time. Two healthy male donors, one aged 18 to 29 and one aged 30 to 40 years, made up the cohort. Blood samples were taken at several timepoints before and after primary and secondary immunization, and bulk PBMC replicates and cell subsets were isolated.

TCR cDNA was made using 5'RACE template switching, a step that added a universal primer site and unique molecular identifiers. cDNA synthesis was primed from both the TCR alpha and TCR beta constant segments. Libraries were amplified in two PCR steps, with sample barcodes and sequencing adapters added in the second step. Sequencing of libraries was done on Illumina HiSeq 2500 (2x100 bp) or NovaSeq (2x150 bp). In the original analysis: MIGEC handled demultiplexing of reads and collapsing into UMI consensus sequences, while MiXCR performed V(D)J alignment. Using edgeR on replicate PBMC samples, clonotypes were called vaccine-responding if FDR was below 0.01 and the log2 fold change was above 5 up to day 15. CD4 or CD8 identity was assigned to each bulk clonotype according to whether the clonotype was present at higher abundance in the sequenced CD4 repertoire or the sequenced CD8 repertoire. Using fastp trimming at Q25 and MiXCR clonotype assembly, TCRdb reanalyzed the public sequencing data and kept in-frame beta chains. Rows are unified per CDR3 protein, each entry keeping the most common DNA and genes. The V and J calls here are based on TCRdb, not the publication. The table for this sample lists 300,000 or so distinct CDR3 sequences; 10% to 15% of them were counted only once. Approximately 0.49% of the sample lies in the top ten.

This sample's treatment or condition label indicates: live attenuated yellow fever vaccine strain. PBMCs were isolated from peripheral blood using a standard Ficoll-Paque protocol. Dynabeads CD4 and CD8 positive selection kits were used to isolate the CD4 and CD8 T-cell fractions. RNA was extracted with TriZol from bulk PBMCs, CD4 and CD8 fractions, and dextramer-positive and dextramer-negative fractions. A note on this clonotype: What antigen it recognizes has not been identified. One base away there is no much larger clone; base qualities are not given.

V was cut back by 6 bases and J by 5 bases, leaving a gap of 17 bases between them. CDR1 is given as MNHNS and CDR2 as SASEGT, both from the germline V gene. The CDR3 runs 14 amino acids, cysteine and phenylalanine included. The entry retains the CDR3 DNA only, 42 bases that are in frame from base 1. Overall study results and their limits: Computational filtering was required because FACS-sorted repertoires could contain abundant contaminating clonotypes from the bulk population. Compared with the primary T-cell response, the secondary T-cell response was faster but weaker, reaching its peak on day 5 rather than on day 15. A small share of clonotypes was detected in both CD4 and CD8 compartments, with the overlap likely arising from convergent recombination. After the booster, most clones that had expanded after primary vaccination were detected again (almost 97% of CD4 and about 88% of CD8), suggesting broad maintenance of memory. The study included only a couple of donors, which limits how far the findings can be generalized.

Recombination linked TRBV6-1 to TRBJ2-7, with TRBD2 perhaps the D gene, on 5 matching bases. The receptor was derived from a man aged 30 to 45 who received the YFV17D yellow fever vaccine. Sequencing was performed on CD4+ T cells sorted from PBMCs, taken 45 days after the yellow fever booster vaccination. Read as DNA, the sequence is TGTGCCAGCAGGCCCCGAGGTCCGGGGAACGAGCAGTACTTC. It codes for CASRPRGPGNEQYF.